This TCR beta chain was captured by sequencing in a study of blood T cell repertoires in COVID-19. Study background: Acute and convalescent COVID-19 samples came from the United States, Italy and Spain. T cells, B-cell-depleted T cells, or PBMCs supplied cDNA or gDNA.

The CDR3 totals 14 residues. Germline CDR1 is SGHRS and CDR2 is YFSETQ. V was cut by 0 bases and J by 5 bases, with 8 bases left in between. Per the study methods: Reference gene primer amplification yielded estimated nucleated cell counts. Here immunoSEQ multiplex PCR was the method, and the copy in TCRdb shows in-frame clones only, minus some. The D gene and trimming were derived from the DNA, and the V and J assignments and clone size from that table. This sample has fewer than 90,000 clones; approximately 86% occur once, and the top ten carry approximately 5%. This receptor was taken from a man aged 45 to 65 with active or convalescent COVID-19. V gene TRBV5-1 combines with J gene TRBJ1-4; possibly TRBD1 for D (5 bases). Sequences were obtained from peripheral blood. The CDR3 loop reads CASSLGKGNEKLFF. The CDR3 DNA reads TGCGCCAGCAGCTTGGGCAAGGGGAATGAAAAACTGTTTTTT.